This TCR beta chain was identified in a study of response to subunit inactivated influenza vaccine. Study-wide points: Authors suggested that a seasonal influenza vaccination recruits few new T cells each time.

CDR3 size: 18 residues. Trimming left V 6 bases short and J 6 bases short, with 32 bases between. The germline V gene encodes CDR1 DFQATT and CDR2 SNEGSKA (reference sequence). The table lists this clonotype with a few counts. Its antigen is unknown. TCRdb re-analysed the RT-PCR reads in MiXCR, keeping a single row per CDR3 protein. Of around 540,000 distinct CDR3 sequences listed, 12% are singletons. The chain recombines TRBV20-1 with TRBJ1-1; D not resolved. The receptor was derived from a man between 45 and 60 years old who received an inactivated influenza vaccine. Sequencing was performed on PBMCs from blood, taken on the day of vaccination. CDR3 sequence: CSARRDPSERGQRAEAFF. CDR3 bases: TGCAGTGCGCGGAGGGATCCGTCAGAGCGAGGGCAGAGAGCTGAAGCTTTCTTT.